One and the same sample provided the 13 T cell receptor beta chains below, sequenced in a study of CD8 T cells in ankylosing spondylitis. Each CDR3 protein gets one entry after TCRdb re-called the 5' RACE reads with MiXCR. The data show 250,000 to 350,000 distinct CDR3 sequences, 20% seen once. The material sequenced was blood, either unsorted or a sorted T cell fraction (not recorded which). These receptors were taken from a male donor with ankylosing spondylitis or in good health (not recorded which).

The CDR3 coding sequence is TGTGCCAGCTCACCATTGGGAACAGGCTACGAGCAGTACGTC. Protein: CASSPLGTGYEQYV. The chain combines TRBV18 with TRBJ2-7; a possible D gene is TRBD1 (5 bases). Germline V gene sequence: CDR1 KGHSH, CDR2 LQKENI. The CDR3 runs 14 residues. Trimming removed 2 bases at V and 3 bases at J, with 11 bases between.

The chain has TRBV27 and TRBJ2-7; D ambiguous. This CDR3 spans 13 amino acids. V was shortened by 2 bases and J by 11 bases, with 16 bases between the two germline ends. Germline V gives CDR1 MNHEY, CDR2 SMNVEV (reference sequence). CDR3 DNA sequence: TGTGCCAGCAGTTTAATCCCGCCTAGTCTAGAGTACGTC. Amino acid sequence: CASSLIPPSLEYV.

This clonotype was picked up many times. The chain joins TRBV6-5 to TRBJ2-3; 12 bases fit TRBD2. The CDR3 runs to 17 residues. V gave up 4 bases and J gave up 4 bases; unmatched junction bases: 9. Germline CDR1 MNHEY, CDR2 SVGAGI. CDR3 bases: TGTGCCAGCAGTTCTGATCTAGCGGGGGGGCCAGCAGATACGCAGTATTTT. Amino acid sequence: CASSSDLAGGPADTQYF.

The chain couples TRBV30 to TRBJ1-5; tentatively, D is TRBD1 (5 bases). V lost 1 base to trimming and J lost 6 bases, with 10 bases between them. CDR3 length: 13 amino acids. Germline V gene data show CDR1 as GTSNPN and CDR2 as SVGIG (reference sequence). Here the CDR3 reads CAWSGKGPQPQHF. CDR3 nucleotide sequence: TGTGCCTGGAGTGGGAAGGGGCCTCAGCCCCAGCATTTT.

There are a few counts of this clonotype. The chain joins TRBV6-1 to TRBJ2-3; 7 bases fit TRBD1. Germline CDR1 and CDR2: MNHNS and SASEGT. Germline trimming cut 8 bases from V and 6 bases from J; bases unmatched to any gene: 17. CDR3 length: 16 residues. The CDR3 is CASRPRQGLKGDTQYF. The CDR3 DNA reads as TGTGCCAGCCGCCCGCGACAGGGCCTAAAAGGGGATACGCAGTATTTT.

CDR3 DNA: TGCAGCGTTGGCCTAAGCTCGGGGACAGGGATTCAAGAGACCCAGTACTTC. Amino acids: CSVGLSSGTGIQETQYF. The rearrangement joins TRBV29-1 to TRBJ2-5; 9 bases line up with TRBD1. CDR3 length: 17 residues. V dropped 4 bases and J dropped 2; count of bases not matched to a gene: 14. CDR1 is SQVTM and CDR2 is ANQGSEA in the germline V gene.

This clonotype was detected a few times. J is TRBJ1-4 and V is TRBV5-1, with a possible D match to TRBD1 (6 bases). Germline CDR1 reads SGHRS; CDR2 reads YFSETQ. There are 15 residues in the CDR3. Trimming pared 0 bases from V and 2 bases from J, leaving 8 bases between. The CDR3 DNA is TGCGCCAGCAGCTTGGACAGGGTCACTAATGAAAAACTGTTTTTT. It is translated as CASSLDRVTNEKLFF.

There are many counts of this clonotype. V usage is TRBV2 and J usage is TRBJ2-2; 12 positions agree with TRBD2. V was clipped by 4 bases and J by 10 bases; unmatched bases: 4. The germline CDR1 and CDR2 sequences are SNHLY and FYNNEI. This CDR3 is built from 14 residues. The CDR3 coding sequence is TGTGCCAGCAGTGGACTAGCGGGAGCCGAGGAGCTGTTTTTT. The encoded protein is CASSGLAGAEELFF.

This clonotype was found many times. The genes are TRBV20-1 and TRBJ2-3; D is perhaps TRBD2 (6 bases). Germline V CDR1 and CDR2: DFQATT, SNEGSKA (reference sequence). V dropped 3 bases and J dropped 3 bases, with 16 bases sitting between them. The CDR3 has 15 amino acids. CDR3 nucleotides: TGCAGTGCTAGTCGAGGGAGGAGTGATACAGATACGCAGTATTTT. It codes for CSASRGRSDTDTQYF.

This clonotype was picked up a small number of times. The rearrangement joins TRBV12-3 or TRBV12-4 to TRBJ1-2, with D possibly TRBD1 on 5 matching bases. This CDR3 is 14 amino acids long. V gave up 6 bases and J gave up 3 bases, with 14 bases separating them. CDR3 coding DNA: TGTGCCAGCAGGCGAAACCGGGGCTACTATGGCTACACCTTC. This codes for CASRRNRGYYGYTF.

This chain joins TRBV27 and TRBJ2-3; no firm D call. Deletions cut 3 bases from V and 3 bases from J, with 13 bases between. Germline V lookup: CDR1 MNHEY, CDR2 SMNVEV (reference sequence). This CDR3 is built from 15 residues. CDR3 in amino acids: CASSFSGALTDTQYF. CDR3 coding DNA: TGTGCCAGCAGTTTTTCAGGAGCTTTGACAGATACGCAGTATTTT.

The gene calls are TRBV12-3 or TRBV12-4 and TRBJ1-3; possibly TRBD1 for D (5 bases). Deletions cut 5 bases from V and 4 bases from J, with 15 bases between. This CDR3 comprises 15 residues. CDR3 nucleotide sequence: TGTGCCAGCAGTACTTTCGGGGCGCAGGGAAACACCATATATTTT. Its protein product is CASSTFGAQGNTIYF.

This clonotype was detected a few times. This rearrangement joins TRBV28 to TRBJ2-2, with D uncertain. Germline lookup yields CDR1 MDHEN and CDR2 SYDVKM. CDR3 length equals 18 residues. V gave up 2 bases and J gave up 3 bases, with 19 bases separating them. The CDR3 sequence: CASSLILGSRKDTGELFF. DNA of the CDR3: TGTGCCAGCAGTTTAATCTTAGGCAGTCGAAAGGACACCGGGGAGCTGTTTTTT.